This T cell receptor beta chain appears in the sequencing data of a study of T-cell reconstitution after alpha-beta-depleted transplantation in children. This clonotype came up a few times. The length of the CDR3 is 18 residues. V lost 3 bases, J lost 6 bases, and 25 bases lay in between. The germline V gene has CDR1 SGHRS and CDR2 YFSETQ. Construction of the TCRbeta library involved unique molecular identifiers. TCRdb independently ran MiXCR on the PCR reads; one entry per CDR3 protein. The data hold hundreds of thousands of distinct CDR3 sequences, with roughly 13% observed a single time. The clonotype originates from a girl aged 2 to 10 with congenital amegakaryocytic thrombocytopenia, due to receive a stem cell transplant. The specimen comprised PBMCs, sampled before TCRalphabeta/CD19-depleted stem cell transplant. The gene calls are TRBV5-1 and TRBJ2-1, with unresolved D. This CDR3 is CASSSDPAAPKPFNEQFF. CDR3 DNA sequence: TGCGCCAGCAGCTCGGATCCCGCAGCTCCCAAGCCTTTCAATGAGCAGTTCTTC.